The TCR beta chain described here comes from a study of blood T cell repertoires in COVID-19. Study context: The United States, Italy and Spain were the sources of the acute and convalescent COVID-19 samples. Sample material is recorded as cDNA or gDNA derived from T cells, B-cell-depleted T cells, or PBMCs.

In the original processing: Counts of nucleated cells, estimated from reference gene primer amplification, were obtained. Generated by immunoSEQ multiplex PCR, the TCRdb table keeps only in-frame clones and is missing some. V and J calls plus clone size are reproduced from that table; the DNA served to infer D and trimming. Among under 250,000 clones listed, about 83% were seen once. A single count supports this clone. Germline CDR1 SGHRS, CDR2 YFSETQ. The CDR3 has 16 residues. V trimming: 0 bases; J trimming: 4 bases; junction bases outside the gene matches: 7. The origin of this receptor is a woman aged 50 to 65 with active or convalescent COVID-19. Material: peripheral blood. The rearrangement uses TRBV5-1 and TRBJ2-7; 10 nucleotides align to TRBD2. Here the CDR3 DNA reads TGCGCCAGCAGCTTGGGGTCTAGCGGGGGAAGGTACGAGCAGTACTTC. The encoded protein is CASSLGSSGGRYEQYF.